These T cell receptor beta chains were read from a single sample in a study of T-cell memory formation after mild COVID-19. TCRdb processed the 5' RACE reads anew with MiXCR; each CDR3 protein has one entry. Of 130,000 to 150,000 distinct CDR3 sequences listed, 6% to 6.5% are singletons. Sample: PBMCs or a T cell subset sorted from them (not recorded which). All receptors derive from an adult woman who had mild COVID-19 (a few samples of this study predate the infection). Cell type and time point are not known. Each CDR3 is given with its conserved first and last residue. The D gene is left open where the match is weak. For some rows the clone size is stated as once, few or many, or as a class when expanded; others skip it.

TRBJ2-2	NA	TRBV10-3	few	CATTQAPGELFF	TGTGCCACGACCCAGGCCCCAGGGGAGCTGTTTTTT
TRBJ2-5	NA	TRBV12-3/TRBV12-4	NA	CASSSSRGTQYF	TGTGCCAGCAGTTCCTCCCGCGGGACCCAGTACTTC
TRBJ2-3	NA	TRBV5-4	few	CASSLLADSTDTQYF	TGTGCCAGCAGCTTGTTAGCAGATAGCACAGATACGCAGTATTTT
TRBJ2-2	NA	TRBV3-1	NA	CASRRKGTGELFF	TGTGCCAGCAGACGAAAGGGCACCGGGGAGCTGTTTTTT
TRBJ2-2	NA	TRBV7-3	many	CASKGGQSTGELFF	TGTGCCAGCAAGGGGGGGCAAAGCACCGGGGAGCTGTTTTTT
TRBJ2-1	TRBD1	TRBV5-1	NA	CASSLATDRGDEQFF	TGCGCCAGCAGCTTGGCCACGGACAGGGGCGATGAGCAGTTCTTC
TRBJ2-3	TRBD2	TRBV7-9	few	CASSSGTSGSFDTQYF	TGTGCCAGCAGCTCCGGGACTAGCGGGAGCTTTGATACGCAGTATTTT
TRBJ2-3	TRBD2	TRBV9	few	CASNRLAHYTDTQYF	TGTGCCAGCAACCGACTAGCGCACTACACAGATACGCAGTATTTT
TRBJ1-6	TRBD1	TRBV12-3/TRBV12-4	few	CASRRTGPGSPLHF	TGTGCCAGCAGACGGACAGGGCCTGGTTCACCCCTCCACTTT
TRBJ1-1	TRBD1	TRBV5-5	NA	CASSQDRGRTNGNTEAFF	TGTGCCAGCAGTCAAGACAGGGGCCGTACCAATGGGAACACTGAAGCTTTCTTT
TRBJ2-1	TRBD2	TRBV6-2/TRBV6-3	NA	CASSYSGTNNNEQFF	TGTGCCAGCAGTTACTCGGGGACTAACAACAATGAGCAGTTCTTC
TRBJ2-1	NA	TRBV20-1	many	CSAPLPKAYNEQFF	TGCAGTGCCCCCCTCCCGAAGGCCTACAATGAGCAGTTCTTC
TRBJ2-1	NA	TRBV20-1	many	CSARVPMTVSYNEQFF	TGCAGTGCTAGAGTTCCGATGACGGTTTCCTACAATGAGCAGTTCTTC
TRBJ1-2	NA	TRBV5-1	NA	CASSPPIIGSRGPYGYTF	TGCGCCAGCAGCCCCCCGATAATTGGGAGTCGGGGTCCTTATGGCTACACCTTC